This TCR beta chain was identified during a study of response to subunit inactivated influenza vaccine. MiXCR, run by TCRdb on the RT-PCR reads, gives a single entry per CDR3 protein. The sample holds around 580,000 distinct CDR3 sequences; 12% to 15% are singletons and the top ten take 11%. The CDR3 runs 16 residues. The V gene's germline CDR1 is SGHDN and CDR2 FVKESK. Trimming took 2 bases from V and 5 from J, leaving 19 bases between them. The source material was PBMCs from blood, sampled roughly 13 days after vaccination. The TCR was taken from a man aged 45-65 years who received an inactivated influenza vaccine. This chain links TRBV14 with TRBJ2-7, with D maybe TRBD2 (5 bases). The DNA of the CDR3 is TGTGCCAGCAGCCAATGGGAGTCGCCTGTGATGAACGAGCAGTACTTC. It encodes CASSQWESPVMNEQYF.